The T cell receptor (beta chain) under discussion was sequenced for a study of technical replicates of blood from a few donors. Data came from immunoSEQ multiplex PCR; TCRdb stores just in-frame clones and leaves some out. The table has around 72,000 clones, 95% to 98% seen once. Trimming took 0 bases from V and 5 from J, leaving 16 bases between them. The CDR3 totals 16 residues. Germline assignment: CDR1 MGHRA and CDR2 YSYEKL. The specimen sequenced was T cells isolated from PBMCs. This TCR derives from a human donor in good health. The chain employs TRBV4-1 and TRBJ1-1; D is undetermined. CDR3 coding DNA: TGCGCCAGCAGCCAAGAGCGTCCGGGAGGAAGTACTGAAGCTTTCTTT. Its translation: CASSQERPGGSTEAFF.